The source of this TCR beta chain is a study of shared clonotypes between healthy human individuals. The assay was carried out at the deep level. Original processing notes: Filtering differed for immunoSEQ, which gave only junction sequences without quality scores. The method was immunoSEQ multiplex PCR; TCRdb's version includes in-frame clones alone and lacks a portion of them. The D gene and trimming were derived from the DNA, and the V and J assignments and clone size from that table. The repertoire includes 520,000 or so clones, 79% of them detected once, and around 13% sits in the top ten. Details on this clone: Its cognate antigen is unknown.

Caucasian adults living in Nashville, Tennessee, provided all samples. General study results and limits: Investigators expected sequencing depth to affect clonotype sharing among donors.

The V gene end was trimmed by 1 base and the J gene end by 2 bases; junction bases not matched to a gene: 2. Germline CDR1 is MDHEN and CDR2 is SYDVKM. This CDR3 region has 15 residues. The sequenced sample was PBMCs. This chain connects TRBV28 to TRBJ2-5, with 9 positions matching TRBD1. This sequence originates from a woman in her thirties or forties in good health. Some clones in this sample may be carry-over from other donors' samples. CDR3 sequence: CASSLYGQGQETQYF. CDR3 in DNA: TGTGCCAGCAGTTTATACGGACAGGGGCAAGAGACCCAGTACTTC.